The next 14 T cell receptor beta chains were all read from a single sample in a study of blood T cells in healthy people across ages. The authors ran a second PCR of roughly 6 to 11 cycles using a sample-barcoded 5' primer and a J-beta primer mix. TCRdb passed the 5' RACE reads through MiXCR, listing each CDR3 protein once. The sample lists approximately 780,000 distinct CDR3 sequences, around a quarter occurring once. The sample also formed part of further work on T cells of mothers and their children.

The specimen sequenced was blood. The source of these receptors is a boy between 5 and 17 years old in good health.

The CDR3, as DNA: TGCGCCAGCAGTGAGGGGGGGACAGGGGGGAACTACGAGCAGTACTTC. It yields the protein CASSEGGTGGNYEQYF. The gene calls are TRBV10-2 and TRBJ2-7; 11 nucleotides align to TRBD1. The CDR3 runs to 16 residues. CDR1 and CDR2 from the germline V gene are WSHSY and SAAADI. Trimming took 2 bases from V and 3 from J; bases not matched to a gene: 6.

This chain connects TRBV3-1 to TRBJ2-2; 8 nucleotides line up with TRBD2. The CDR3 extends over 18 amino acids. The V gene's germline CDR1 is LGHDT and CDR2 YNNKEL (reference sequence). J was trimmed by 4 bases and V by 1 base; bases with no gene match: 11. The chain's CDR3 is CASSQVYGSRGGTGELFF. The CDR3 bases are TGTGCCAGCAGCCAAGTTTATGGCTCCCGGGGGGGCACCGGGGAGCTGTTTTTT.

This rearrangement joins TRBV12-3 or TRBV12-4 to TRBJ1-4; D is possibly TRBD1 (5 bases). The CDR3 length is 13 residues. The ends were cut back, 7 bases at V and 5 bases at J, with 11 bases in the middle. The CDR3 loop reads CASKGDSNEKLFF. The DNA of the CDR3 is TGTGCCAGCAAAGGAGACAGCAATGAAAAACTGTTTTTT.

Note on this clonotype: Mismatch with germline at one junction end may stem from a read error. This sequence joins TRBV12-3 or TRBV12-4 and TRBJ2-5; 10 bases are a match to TRBD1. The CDR3 runs 15 residues. The CDR3 here is CTSSLEGGQGIEQHF. In nucleotides, the CDR3 is TGTACCAGCAGTCTGGAGGGGGGACAGGGGATCGAGCAGCACTTC.

The rearrangement links TRBV5-1 to TRBJ2-1; D tentatively reads TRBD1 or TRBD2 (6 bases each). CDR3 length: 14 residues. With 6 bases removed from V and 3 bases from J, the gap between germline ends came to 13 bases. Germline V gene lookup returns CDR1 SGHRS and CDR2 YFSETQ. The CDR3 region is CASMPGGNYNEQFF. CDR3 nucleotide sequence: TGCGCCAGCATGCCCGGGGGCAACTACAATGAGCAGTTCTTC.

The table lists this clonotype with a few counts. V usage is TRBV6-1 and J usage is TRBJ2-5; D is undetermined. CDR1 and CDR2 from the germline V gene are MNHNS and SASEGT. The CDR3 totals 12 residues. The ends were cut back, 7 bases at V and 4 bases at J, with 10 bases in the middle. The DNA for the CDR3 is TGTGCCAGCACCCTGTTCCGAGAGACCCAGTACTTC. It is translated as CASTLFRETQYF.

The V call is TRBV30, the J call TRBJ2-1, with D unresolved. Germline loops: CDR1 GTSNPN, CDR2 SVGIG (reference sequence). This CDR3 spans 12 amino acids. V was pared by 3 bases and J by 9 bases, with 12 bases between. The chain's CDR3 is CAWSRDVSEQFF. In DNA form, the CDR3 reads TGTGCCTGGAGCCGCGACGTGAGTGAGCAGTTCTTC.

Concerning this clonotype: The junction differs from germline at one of its ends, possibly a read error. The V call is TRBV3-1, the J call TRBJ2-7; TRBD1 matches at 8 bases. This CDR3 spans 11 amino acids. The germline CDR1 and CDR2 sequences are LGHDT and YNNKEL (reference sequence). The chain's CDR3 is CASSLGQGGEF. CDR3 in DNA: TGTGCCAGCAGCCTCGGACAGGGCGGGGAATTC.

The genes are TRBV10-3 and TRBJ1-5, with D possibly matching TRBD1 (5 bases). The CDR3 is made up of 16 amino acids. Deletions cut 5 bases from V and 2 bases from J, with 16 bases between. CDR1 is ENHRY and CDR2 is SYGVKD in the germline V gene. The CDR3 is CAISSGGASGNQPQHF. CDR3 in DNA: TGTGCCATCAGTTCGGGAGGGGCGTCAGGCAATCAGCCCCAGCATTTT.

In this sample, this clonotype turned up a few times. The chain recombines TRBV5-6 with TRBJ1-2; 8 bases align to TRBD1. This CDR3 is built from 18 residues. V shed 5 bases, J shed 0 bases, and the junction held 15 bases outside the gene matches. CDR1 and CDR2 from the germline V gene are SGHDT and YYEEEE. CDR3: CASRRNGTGDIANYGYTF. The DNA for the CDR3 is TGTGCCAGCAGGAGGAATGGGACAGGTGATATAGCTAACTATGGCTACACCTTC.

The V gene is TRBV6-7, the J gene TRBJ2-5, with 7 nucleotides matching TRBD1. The better agreement between TRBJ2-7 and the DNA end casts doubt on the J call. TRBV6-7 is noted as an ORF with a role that remains uncertain. The CDR3 contains 17 residues. CDR3 sequence reads: CASSYSPGGVETYEQYF. The CDR3 DNA sequence: TGTGCCAGCAGTTACTCTCCAGGGGGTGTGGAAACCTACGAGCAGTACTTC.

In its sample, this clonotype was seen many times. This CDR3 is CASSQNQVGNEKLFF. DNA for the CDR3: TGTGCCAGCAGCCAAAATCAGGTCGGAAATGAAAAACTGTTTTTT. V gene TRBV7-9 combines with J gene TRBJ1-4; D is unclear. Germline-derived CDR1 and CDR2 are SEHNR and FQNEAQ (reference sequence). The CDR3 is 15 residues long. Trimming stripped 5 bases from V and 5 bases from J, with 15 bases between.

The V and J genes are TRBV6-1 and TRBJ2-7, with D uncertain. The germline V and J ends were trimmed by 7 bases and 2 bases, with 15 bases remaining between them. Germline V gene data show CDR1 as MNHNS and CDR2 as SASEGT. CDR3 length equals 14 residues. The CDR3 protein is CASTEAAITYEQYF. The CDR3 nucleotides are TGTGCCAGCACCGAGGCGGCCATTACCTACGAGCAGTACTTC.

This clonotype appeared a few times. This chain connects TRBV12-3 or TRBV12-4 to TRBJ2-1; a possible D gene is TRBD2 (5 bases). Between the trimmed V and J ends, which lost 2 bases and 0 bases, there was a span of 8 bases. This CDR3 has 15 residues. CDR3 residues: CASSLSDYSYNEQFF. The CDR3 DNA reads as TGTGCCAGCAGTTTATCTGACTACTCCTACAATGAGCAGTTCTTC.